The clone carrying this T cell receptor (beta chain) was counted only a few times. What it binds is unknown. TCR cDNA molecules each had a unique molecular identifier. Each CDR3 protein gets one entry after TCRdb re-called the 5' RACE reads with MiXCR. The data hold around 87,000 distinct CDR3 sequences, with approximately 12% observed a single time. These data belong to a study of spatial heterogeneity in lung cancer. Overall study results and limits: There were more appearances of ubiquitous expanded tumor TCRs in blood at resection than at follow-up.

Time point defined: sample taken at primary tumor resection. The input material, whole RNA from tumor, nontumor lung or frozen PBMC, was sequenced unsorted. The sequences come from PBMCs, collected at surgery. This receptor was identified in a male donor with early-stage non-small cell lung cancer.

The CDR3 protein is CASSLGVGSGGYEEQYF. CDR3 sequence (DNA): TGCGCCAGCAGCTTGGGCGTCGGAAGCGGGGGTTACGAGGAGCAGTACTTC. The chain is built from TRBV5-1 and TRBJ2-7; 8 nucleotides match TRBD2. This CDR3 comprises 17 residues. CDR1 is SGHRS and CDR2 is YFSETQ in the germline V gene. V was pared by 0 bases and J by 7 bases, with 15 bases of the junction left unmatched.